These 10 T cell receptor beta chains were sequenced from one sample in a study of blood T cell repertoires in COVID-19. Here immunoSEQ multiplex PCR was the method, and the copy in TCRdb shows in-frame clones only, minus some. Among approximately 150,000 clones, approximately 89% were seen once, and the ten largest hold around 1.5%. The sequenced material came from peripheral blood. The receptors stem from a human donor in a cohort sampled during active COVID-19.

The CDR3 sequence: CASSLGRRGYGYTF. In DNA form, the CDR3 reads TGTGCCAGCAGCTTAGGCCGGCGGGGGTATGGCTACACCTTC. This rearrangement joins TRBV7-8 to TRBJ1-2, with D possibly TRBD1 on 5 matching bases. Germline CDR1 reads SGHVS; CDR2 reads FQNEAQ. The CDR3 loop spans 14 amino acids. V was pared by 1 base and J by 5 bases, with 11 bases between.

V is TRBV11-1 and J is TRBJ1-2, with D perhaps matching TRBD1 (5 bases). Germline CDR1 SGHAT, CDR2 FQDESV (reference sequence). V was pared by 5 bases and J by 3 bases, with 13 bases between. The CDR3 length is 14 residues. This CDR3 reads CASSPGPRDYGYTF. Here the CDR3 DNA reads TGTGCCAGCAGCCCAGGGCCTAGAGACTATGGCTACACCTTC.

The genes are TRBV4-3 and TRBJ1-2; TRBD1 matches 9 bases. The CDR3 runs 15 residues. J lost 8 bases, V lost 2 bases, and 9 bases had no gene match. Germline V gene sequence: CDR1 LGHNA, CDR2 YSLEER. The CDR3 sequence: CASSQFPGQGRGYTF. The CDR3, as DNA: TGCGCCAGCAGCCAATTTCCGGGACAGGGACGCGGCTACACCTTC.

J is TRBJ1-1 and V is TRBV7-9, with 7 bases identical to TRBD1. Germline CDR1 SEHNR, CDR2 FQNEAQ (reference sequence). The CDR3 length is 15 residues. After removal of 5 bases from V and 1 base from J, the junction contained 7 bases not matched to a gene. The CDR3 bases are TGTGCCAGCAGCCCAAAGGGGGCGCGGAACACTGAAGCTTTCTTT. Amino acids: CASSPKGARNTEAFF.

A remark on this clone: Other DNA sequences within the sample encode an identical CDR3. V usage is TRBV27 and J usage is TRBJ2-3; perhaps TRBD1 as D (6 bases). V lost 5 bases and J 4 bases, leaving 13 bases between the germline ends. The germline gives CDR1 MNHEY, CDR2 SMNVEV (reference sequence). There are 14 residues in the CDR3. CDR3 in amino acids: CASSDRSGADTQYF. Here the CDR3 DNA reads TGTGCCAGCAGTGACCGATCAGGGGCAGATACGCAGTATTTT.

The rearrangement links TRBV6-5 to TRBJ1-1; no definite D call. This CDR3 has 14 residues. Trimming removed 6 bases from V and 0 bases from J, with 11 bases in between. CDR1 is MNHEY, CDR2 SVGAGI, per germline. The CDR3: CASSPTPMNTEAFF. In DNA form, the CDR3 reads TGTGCCAGCAGCCCGACACCCATGAACACTGAAGCTTTCTTT.

V gene TRBV7-8 combines with J gene TRBJ2-2; the D gene is possibly TRBD2 (7 bases). V was clipped by 6 bases and J by 8 bases, with 28 bases between them. CDR3 length equals 18 residues. The germline V gene encodes CDR1 SGHVS and CDR2 FQNEAQ. The CDR3 coding sequence is TGTGCCAGCAGGCCCGGACCCTGGGGGGGGGCCGGGAAGGGGGAGCTGTTTTTT. Amino acids: CASRPGPWGGAGKGELFF.

The chain has TRBV9 and TRBJ2-3, with a tentative D call TRBD1 (6 bases). The germline V and J ends were trimmed by 0 bases and 9 bases, with 8 bases remaining between them. Germline loops: CDR1 SGDLS, CDR2 YYNGEE. This CDR3 is 12 amino acids long. The CDR3 here is CASSVDRATQYF. As DNA, the CDR3 is TGTGCCAGCAGCGTAGACAGGGCCACGCAGTATTTT.

The chain has TRBV6-5 and TRBJ1-2, with a possible D match to TRBD1 (6 bases). The CDR3 has 13 residues. Trimming shortened V by 8 bases and J by 8 bases, and 18 bases separated the two germline ends. CDR1 is MNHEY, CDR2 SVGAGI, per germline. CDR3 nucleotide sequence: TGTGCCAGCTCGACGGGGGGCCGGCGGGGCTACACCTTC. As protein: CASSTGGRRGYTF.

The chain links TRBV9 to TRBJ2-1, with TRBD1 identical over 9 bases. The germline V gene has CDR1 SGDLS and CDR2 YYNGEE. V lost 3 bases and J lost 4; bases outside the gene matches: 11. The CDR3 has 17 amino acids. DNA of the CDR3: TGTGCCAGCAGCGCACAGCCGGGACAGGGTCCATACAATGAGCAGTTCTTC. Protein: CASSAQPGQGPYNEQFF.